Listed below are T cell receptor beta chains from one sample, sequenced in a study of a mutant IDH1 vaccine in newly diagnosed glioma. Antigens for these TCRs are unknown. Some clones are missing from TCRdb's copy, which holds only in-frame ones; the method was immunoSEQ multiplex PCR. The table has tens of thousands of clones, roughly 80% seen once. Sequenced here: PBMCs, sampled from a glioma patient whose treatment included an IDH1 peptide vaccine. The source of these receptors is a woman between 50 and 59 years old with glioma. Both conserved end residues are trimmed from each CDR3. Fields, in order: D gene, V gene, CDR3 protein. A D gene is named only where the DNA matches it firmly.

TRBD1 | TRBV6-6 | ASSHDRETYEQY
- | TRBV19 | ASSFRGQATGELF
- | TRBV27 | ASSSPGRILYEQY
TRBD1 | TRBV5-4 | ASSQDRGDTGELF
TRBD1 | TRBV9 | ASTLGQGSYNEQF
TRBD1 | TRBV5-1 | ASSRRGQRDNYGYT
- | TRBV2 | ASRRATGELF
- | TRBV5-1 | ASSLRGVDTEAF
- | TRBV10-2 | ASRDSRTEAF
- | TRBV10-3 | ATLGGGNQPQH
- | TRBV25-1 | ASSLLSGANTGELF